This TCR beta chain was sequenced during a study of identical twins. Trimming at V came to 4 bases and at J to 4 bases, leaving 5 bases not matched to a gene. The CDR3 has 15 residues. TCRdb used MiXCR to reprocess the 5' RACE reads, holding one entry per CDR3 protein. In the table there are about 470,000 distinct CDR3 sequences, approximately 25% of which are singletons. These data were also reused for a study on T cells expressing NK-cell markers.

Sequenced input: CD4+ T cells sorted from blood. The TCR was taken from a woman aged 18-35 years in good health. J is TRBJ2-1 and V is TRBV12-3 or TRBV12-4; 9 nucleotides agree with TRBD2. The CDR3 reads CASSSSSGVYNEQFF. The CDR3 DNA follows: TGTGCCAGCAGTTCTTCTAGCGGGGTTTACAATGAGCAGTTCTTC.